Below are 5 T cell receptor beta chains sequenced from a single sample in a study of blood T cell repertoires in COVID-19 (dated by TCRdb to 2019 to 2021). Library generation was performed with the immunoSEQ multiplex PCR assay. In TCRdb, the immuneACCESS table is reduced to in-frame sequences with V and J assigned. These tables do not hold every clone; where another copy was compared, an unresolved V gene accounts for under half, and the others remain unexplained. Within this sample are around 190,000 clones, with roughly 87% of them counted one time only. Under 2% of the sample comes from the top ten. Sequencing was carried out using peripheral blood. These receptors were taken from a young man who had recovered from COVID-19.

The rearrangement links TRBV6-5 to TRBJ1-4; maybe TRBD1 (5 bases). Germline V gene lookup returns CDR1 MNHEY and CDR2 SVGAGI. Trimming left V 6 bases short and J 5 bases short, with 10 bases between. This CDR3 spans 13 amino acids. Here the CDR3 reads CASRDSLNEKLFF. The CDR3 bases are TGTGCCAGCAGAGACAGTCTGAATGAAAAACTGTTTTTT.

This clone was counted once. The CDR3: CASSQDPGRGSYEQYF. CDR3 in DNA: TGCGCCAGCAGCCAAGACCCGGGCCGCGGGTCCTACGAGCAGTACTTC. The V call is TRBV4-1, the J call TRBJ2-7; D might be TRBD2 (5 bases). Germline V gene sequence: CDR1 MGHRA, CDR2 YSYEKL. With 0 bases removed from V and 1 base from J, the gap between germline ends came to 13 bases. CDR3 size: 16 residues.

The V gene is TRBV18, the J gene TRBJ2-7; TRBD1 matches at 7 bases. Germline lookup yields CDR1 KGHSH and CDR2 LQKENI. This CDR3 comprises 16 residues. The J segment lost 1 base and the V segment lost 3 bases, leaving 9 bases of the junction unmatched. The CDR3 nucleotides read TGTGCCAGCTCACCGAACACAGGGGCTATGTCCTACGAGCAGTACTTC. Amino acid sequence: CASSPNTGAMSYEQYF. The complete variable domain, with remaining parts taken from reference TRBV18 and TRBJ2-7, reads NAGVMQNPRHLVRRRGQEARLRCSPMKGHSHVYWYRQLPEEGLKFMVYLQKENIIDESGMPKERFSAEFPKEGPSILRIQQVVRGDSAAYFCASSPNTGAMSYEQYFGPGTRLTVT.

This clone came up many times. The chain employs TRBV19 and TRBJ2-1; 8 bases align to TRBD2. This CDR3 is 14 amino acids long. Germline CDR1 LNHDA, CDR2 SQIVND (reference sequence). Germline trimming cut 1 base from V and 6 bases from J; bases unmatched to any gene: 2. As DNA, the CDR3 is TGTGCCAGTAGTATAGCCGGGACTAGCAATGAGCAGTTCTTC. This codes for CASSIAGTSNEQFF.

This sequence joins TRBV5-4 and TRBJ2-7, with D tentatively TRBD1 (6 bases). With 4 bases removed from V and 4 bases from J, the gap between germline ends came to 18 bases. Germline lookup yields CDR1 SGHNT and CDR2 YYREEE (reference sequence). This CDR3 has 15 residues. CDR3 bases: TGTGCCAGCAGCCGGACAGACAGGCTACGGTACGAGCAGTACTTC. This translates into CASSRTDRLRYEQYF.